The TCR beta chain described here comes from a study of identical twins. Germline V lookup: CDR1 SGHDN, CDR2 FVKESK. CDR3 length: 13 residues. Trimming removed 4 bases from V and 9 bases from J, with 10 bases in between. MiXCR, run by TCRdb on the 5' RACE reads, gives a single entry per CDR3 protein. Here the sample spans 450,000 or so distinct CDR3 sequences, roughly a quarter being singletons. A word on this clonotype: Its antigen is not known.

Study-wide findings and caveats: Twins' surplus sharing was weaker for beta out-of-frame sequences.

These data are also associated with another study on T cells expressing NK-cell markers. This second study says: The authors sequenced eight donors, of whom seven were HCMV-seropositive and one was seronegative. Top CD8+ clonotypes included the dominant CD3+CD56+NKG2C+ clonotypes in six donors.

The receptor comes from a woman under 30 in good health. Sequencing was done on a sample of CD4+ T cells sorted from blood. J is TRBJ1-6 and V is TRBV14; no definite D call. CDR3 sequence (DNA): TGTGCCAGCAGCCCGTTCCGTGGTTCACCCCTCCACTTT. Its translation: CASSPFRGSPLHF. Complete variable domain (other parts from reference TRBV14 and TRBJ1-6): EAGVTQFPSHSVIEKGQTVTLRCDPISGHDNLYWYRRVMGKEIKFLLHFVKESKQDESGMPNNRFLAERTGGTYSTLKVQPAELEDSGVYFCASSPFRGSPLHFGNGTRLTVT.